This note documents a single T cell receptor beta chain sequence. This sample was included in a study of CD8 T cells in Susac syndrome. About 0.45 to 1 ug RNA was reverse transcribed with random hexamers. immunoSEQ multiplex PCR amplified TCR beta CDR3 across 54 Vbeta, 13 Jbeta. TCRdb processed the immunoSEQ multiplex PCR reads anew with MiXCR; each CDR3 protein has one entry. Of about 69,000 distinct CDR3 sequences in the sample, 91% were seen once. The germline CDR1 and CDR2 sequences are SGDLS and YYNGEE. The J segment lost 0 bases and the V segment lost 3 bases, leaving 4 bases of the junction unmatched. The CDR3 contains 16 residues. The sequenced target, TCR beta, came from blood CD8+ and CD4+ T cells. Each multiple sclerosis control was a treatment-naive patient with relapsing-remitting disease that was either stable or active. Negative isolation was applied to CD8+ and CD4+ T cells, and FACS enrichment was applied to TEMRA cells.

The receptor's source is a human donor with multiple sclerosis. Sequencing used CD8+ T cells from PBMCs. This chain links TRBV9 with TRBJ2-1; the match to TRBD2 covers 9 bases. The CDR3 coding sequence is TGTGCCAGCAGCGCCCTTAGCGGGAGCTCCTACAATGAGCAGTTCTTC. It yields the protein CASSALSGSSYNEQFF.